These 25 T cell receptor beta chains were sequenced from one sample in a study of shared clonotypes between healthy human individuals. Only in-frame clones appear in the TCRdb table, and some are missing; sequencing was by immunoSEQ multiplex PCR. The data show around 2.1 million clones, 90% to 97% seen once. The sample comprised naive CD4+ T cells sorted from blood. As for subset: CD45RA+ positively selected. These receptors were obtained from a man between 18 and 29 years old in good health.

The CDR3 region is CASSNRGRPEAFF. The CDR3 region has the DNA TGTGCCAGCAGTAATAGGGGTAGGCCTGAAGCTTTCTTT. The chain is built from TRBV2 and TRBJ1-1, with D tentatively TRBD1 (5 bases). V gave up 5 bases and J gave up 6 bases, with 13 bases separating them. The CDR3 covers 13 residues. Germline-derived CDR1 and CDR2 are SNHLY and FYNNEI. The variable domain in full, completed from reference TRBV2 and TRBJ1-1, reads EPEVTQTPSHQVTQMGQEVILRCVPISNHLYFYWYRQILGQKVEFLVSFYNNEISEKSEIFDDQFSVERPDGSNFTLKIRSTKLEDSAMYFCASSNRGRPEAFFGQGTRLTVV.

The chain links TRBV18 to TRBJ1-6; 7 nucleotides agree with TRBD1. The V segment lost 3 bases and the J segment 7 bases; nucleotides outside the gene matches: 3. Germline CDR1 reads KGHSH; CDR2 reads LQKENI. The CDR3 has 14 residues. The CDR3 nucleotides are TGTGCCAGCTCACCGACAGGGCAGAATTCACCCCTCCACTTT. Translating gives CASSPTGQNSPLHF.

The chain couples TRBV6-1 to TRBJ2-3; TRBD2 is a possible D gene (6 bases). The CDR3 extends over 14 amino acids. V gave up 5 bases and J gave up 2 bases, with 11 bases separating them. CDR1 is MNHNS and CDR2 is SASEGT in the germline V gene. As DNA, the CDR3 is TGTGCCAGCAGTACGGCGGGGTACACAGATACGCAGTATTTT. The encoded protein is CASSTAGYTDTQYF.

The J gene is TRBJ1-1, the V gene TRBV7-6; possibly TRBD1 for D (5 bases). Germline loops: CDR1 SGHVS, CDR2 FNYEAQ. The CDR3 totals 15 residues. The ends were cut back, 5 bases at V and 4 bases at J, with 17 bases in the middle. CDR3 coding DNA: TGTGCCAGCAGCATCGACAGTACTAAGGGCACTGAAGCTTTCTTT. It codes for CASSIDSTKGTEAFF.

V usage is TRBV25-1 and J usage is TRBJ2-5; TRBD1 aligns across 9 bases. This CDR3 has 15 amino acids. With V trimmed by 4 bases and J by 2 bases, 5 bases remained unmatched. Germline loops: CDR1 MGHDK, CDR2 SYGVNS. The CDR3 DNA reads as TGTGCCAGCAGTGCCCTTGGACAGGGGCAAGAGACCCAGTACTTC. Its protein product is CASSALGQGQETQYF.

The V gene is TRBV19, the J gene TRBJ2-7; TRBD1 matches at 12 bases. This CDR3 region has 19 residues. Germline V gene lookup returns CDR1 LNHDA and CDR2 SQIVND (reference sequence). Unmatched junction bases numbered 13, after V lost 1 base and J lost 3 bases. For the CDR3, the DNA is TGTGCCAGTAGTATAGTGGGGACAGGGGGCGGCAAGGGGCGCTACGAGCAGTACTTC. Amino acids: CASSIVGTGGGKGRYEQYF.

The V and J genes are TRBV10-2 and TRBJ2-3; D is possibly TRBD1 or TRBD2 (5 bases each). This CDR3 comprises 13 residues. V dropped 5 bases and J dropped 4 bases, with 10 bases sitting between them. CDR1 and CDR2 from the germline V gene are WSHSY and SAAADI. This CDR3 is CASSIRGADTQYF. The CDR3, as DNA: TGCGCCAGCAGTATCCGGGGCGCAGATACGCAGTATTTT.

The V and J genes are TRBV2 and TRBJ2-2; 7 nucleotides match TRBD1. Trimming cost V 7 bases and J 3 bases; bases outside gene matches: 5. Looked up from germline, CDR1 is SNHLY and CDR2 is FYNNEI. The CDR3 consists of 14 residues. The CDR3: CASIPGQYTGELFF. The CDR3 nucleotides are TGTGCCAGCATTCCGGGACAGTACACCGGGGAGCTGTTTTTT.

The V gene is TRBV7-2, the J gene TRBJ1-3, with D maybe TRBD1 (5 bases). Germline V CDR1 and CDR2: SGHTA, FQGNSA. The CDR3 is 15 amino acids. V lost 0 bases to trimming and J lost 3 bases, with 9 bases between them. CDR3 protein: CASSLAGRVGNTIYF. For the CDR3, the DNA is TGTGCCAGCAGCTTAGCCGGCAGGGTTGGAAACACCATATATTTT.

V is TRBV27 and J is TRBJ1-5; D may be TRBD1 (6 bases). The CDR3 covers 14 residues. Deletions cut 5 bases from V and 5 bases from J, with 13 bases between. Germline CDR1 is MNHEY and CDR2 is SMNVEV (reference sequence). CDR3 DNA: TGTGCCAGCAGTCCTCAGGGGAATTATCAGCCCCAGCATTTT. The encoded protein is CASSPQGNYQPQHF.

This chain connects TRBV6-1 to TRBJ1-2; D gene unclear. This CDR3 has 11 amino acids. CDR1 and CDR2 (germline): MNHNS, SASEGT. The V and J ends lost 5 bases and 7 bases respectively, with 8 bases between them. CDR3 in amino acids: CASSHGRGYTF. Here the CDR3 DNA reads TGTGCCAGCAGTCACGGGCGTGGCTACACCTTC.

With regard to this clone: Other DNA sequences of this sample code for an identical CDR3. The chain has TRBV5-1 and TRBJ1-2; 9 nucleotides agree with TRBD1. The germline CDR1 and CDR2 sequences are SGHRS and YFSETQ. This CDR3 is 14 amino acids long. The V segment lost 4 bases and the J segment 4 bases; nucleotides outside the gene matches: 5. The CDR3 reads CASSPTGGGYGYTF. DNA of the CDR3: TGCGCCAGCAGCCCCACAGGGGGCGGCTATGGCTACACCTTC.

The chain combines TRBV2 with TRBJ2-5, with 12 bases fitting TRBD2. Losses at the gene ends were 5 bases for V and 0 bases for J; bases not matched to a gene: 1. The CDR3 runs 15 residues. From germline, CDR1 is SNHLY and CDR2 FYNNEI. The CDR3 spells CASSRLAGDQETQYF. CDR3 sequence (DNA): TGTGCCAGCAGTCGACTAGCGGGGGACCAAGAGACCCAGTACTTC.

About this clone itself: This specimen includes other DNA sequences encoding the same CDR3. The rearrangement links TRBV29-1 to TRBJ2-6; D unclear. The germline CDR1 and CDR2 sequences are SQVTM and ANQGSEA. V shed 1 base and J shed 3 bases, with 4 bases lying between them. The CDR3 is 13 residues long. CDR3 protein: CSVEGSGANVLTF. CDR3 in DNA: TGCAGCGTTGAAGGGAGTGGGGCCAACGTCCTGACTTTC.

This clone was detected only a few times. The same CDR3 also results from other DNA sequences found in this sample. The V call is TRBV7-9, the J call TRBJ1-6, with TRBD1 matching over 10 bases. Germline trimming cut 0 bases from V and 7 bases from J; bases unmatched to any gene: 0. The CDR3 has 15 amino acids. From germline, CDR1 is SEHNR and CDR2 FQNEAQ (reference sequence). This CDR3 is CASSLAGQGNSPLHF. CDR3 DNA: TGTGCCAGCAGCTTAGCGGGACAGGGGAATTCACCCCTCCACTTT.

On this clone itself: In the same sample, other DNA sequences code for this CDR3. The chain is built from TRBV10-3 and TRBJ2-1; 12 positions agree with TRBD2. The germline gives CDR1 ENHRY, CDR2 SYGVKD. CDR3 length: 15 residues. The ends lost 2 bases at V and 7 bases at J; junction bases unmatched: 3. The CDR3 protein is CAISEGLAGSNEQFF. CDR3 bases: TGTGCCATCAGTGAGGGACTAGCGGGGAGTAATGAGCAGTTCTTC.

The chain is built from TRBV11-2 and TRBJ2-7, with 8 bases fitting TRBD1. This CDR3 comprises 15 residues. V lost 5 bases to trimming and J lost 3 bases; unmatched junction nucleotides: 9. The V gene's germline CDR1 is SGHAT and CDR2 FQNNGV. CDR3 in DNA: TGTGCCAGCAGCACCCGGACAGGGCCCAACTACGAGCAGTACTTC. Translated, it gives CASSTRTGPNYEQYF.

This sequence joins TRBV25-1 and TRBJ1-3, with D perhaps TRBD1 (6 bases). Trimming removed 1 base from V and 4 bases from J, with 11 bases in between. The CDR3 loop spans 15 amino acids. Germline-derived CDR1 and CDR2 are MGHDK and SYGVNS. CDR3 sequence (DNA): TGTGCCAGCAGTGAATGGGGGGGGCAAGGAAACACCATATATTTT. Amino acids: CASSEWGGQGNTIYF.

Notes on this clone: Different DNA sequences within this sample yield the same CDR3. The rearrangement links TRBV7-9 to TRBJ2-6, with D uncertain. V lost 4 bases and J 4 bases, leaving 5 bases between the germline ends. The CDR3 has 13 amino acids. Germline CDR1 and CDR2: SEHNR and FQNEAQ (reference sequence). This chain's CDR3 is CASSSSGANVLTF. The DNA for the CDR3 is TGTGCCAGCAGCTCCTCCGGGGCCAACGTCCTGACTTTC.

The V and J genes are TRBV6-5 and TRBJ1-6; 7 bases agree with TRBD1. From germline, CDR1 is MNHEY and CDR2 SVGAGI. The CDR3 totals 14 residues. Germline trimming cut 7 bases from V and 10 bases from J; bases unmatched to any gene: 10. This CDR3 reads CASTRDSKSSPLHF. The CDR3 bases are TGTGCCAGCACCAGGGACAGCAAGAGCTCACCCCTCCACTTT.

The chain has TRBV2 and TRBJ1-2; tentatively, D is TRBD1 (5 bases). V dropped 6 bases and J dropped 8 bases, with 19 bases sitting between them. Germline loops: CDR1 SNHLY, CDR2 FYNNEI. The CDR3 contains 14 residues. Written as DNA, the CDR3 is TGTGCCAGCAGACCCCCACAGGACCTTTGGGGCTACACCTTC. Translating it yields CASRPPQDLWGYTF.

This clone was seen just once. This chain uses TRBV28 with TRBJ2-2, with TRBD1 matching over 7 bases. Germline values: CDR1 MDHEN, CDR2 SYDVKM. The V segment lost 7 bases and the J segment 3 bases; nucleotides outside the gene matches: 8. This CDR3 spans 15 amino acids. In DNA, the CDR3 is TGTGCCAGCACATCATATCAGGGGGACACCGGGGAGCTGTTTTTT. It codes for CASTSYQGDTGELFF. The variable domain in full, completed from reference TRBV28 and TRBJ2-2, reads DVKVTQSSRYLVKRTGEKVFLECVQDMDHENMFWYRQDPGLGLRLIYFSYDVKMKEKGDIPEGYSVSREKKERFSLILESASTNQTSMYLCASTSYQGDTGELFFGEGSRLTVL.

This clone appeared a single time. The chain couples TRBV4-3 to TRBJ2-5; tentative D call: TRBD2 (7 bases). V was clipped by 0 bases and J by 7 bases, with 9 bases between them. CDR1 is LGHNA, CDR2 YSLEER, per germline. The CDR3 loop spans 13 amino acids. As DNA, the CDR3 is TGCGCCAGCAGCCAAGATCGGGGGGCGACCCAGTACTTC. It yields the protein CASSQDRGATQYF.

The genes are TRBV6-6 and TRBJ2-5, with TRBD2 as a possible D gene (5 bases). The V gene's germline CDR1 is MNHNY and CDR2 SVGAGI (reference sequence). The CDR3 sequence is 14 residues long. V was trimmed by 2 bases and J by 3 bases, leaving 10 bases between them. The CDR3 sequence: CASSYGSGEETQYF. CDR3 in DNA: TGTGCCAGCAGTTACGGGAGCGGAGAAGAGACCCAGTACTTC.

The V gene is TRBV18, the J gene TRBJ1-2; TRBD1 agrees at 9 bases. Trimming cost V 0 bases and J 4 bases; bases outside gene matches: 3. The germline CDR1 and CDR2 sequences are KGHSH and LQKENI. The CDR3 consists of 15 residues. This CDR3 reads CASSPPTGGSYGYTF. CDR3 DNA: TGTGCCAGCTCACCACCAACAGGGGGCAGCTATGGCTACACCTTC.